The sequence of this TCR beta chain was determined in a study of blood T cells in healthy people across ages. Isolated PBMCs totaled at least 6.5 million in each sample. Primers used in a second PCR of about 6 to 11 cycles were a sample-barcoded 5' primer and a J-beta primer mix. TCRdb processed the 5' RACE reads anew with MiXCR; each CDR3 protein has one entry. The sample includes fewer than 1,000,000 distinct CDR3 sequences, about 42% of them seen just once. V was clipped by 6 bases and J by 4 bases, with 17 bases between them. The CDR3 has 15 residues. The gene calls are TRBV12-3 or TRBV12-4 and TRBJ2-3, with TRBD2 as a possible D gene (5 bases). The receptor comes from a man aged 55 to 69 in good health. Specimen: blood. The CDR3 reads CASSGLSINADTQYF. CDR3 coding DNA: TGTGCCAGCAGCGGACTCTCTATTAACGCAGATACGCAGTATTTT.